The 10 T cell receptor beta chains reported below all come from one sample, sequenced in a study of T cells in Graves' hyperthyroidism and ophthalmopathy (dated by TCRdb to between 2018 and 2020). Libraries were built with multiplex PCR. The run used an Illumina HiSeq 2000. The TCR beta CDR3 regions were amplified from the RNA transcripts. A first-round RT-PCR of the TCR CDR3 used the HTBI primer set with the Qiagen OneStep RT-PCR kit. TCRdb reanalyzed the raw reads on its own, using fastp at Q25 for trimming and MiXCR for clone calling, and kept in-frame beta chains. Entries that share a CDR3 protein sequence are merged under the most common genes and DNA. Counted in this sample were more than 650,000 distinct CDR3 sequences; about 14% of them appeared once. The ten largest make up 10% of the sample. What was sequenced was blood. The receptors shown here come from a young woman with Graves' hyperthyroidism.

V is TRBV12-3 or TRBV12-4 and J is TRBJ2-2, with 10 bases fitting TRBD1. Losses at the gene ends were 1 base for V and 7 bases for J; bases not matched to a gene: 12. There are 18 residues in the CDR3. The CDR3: CASSLGAGTGDRVGELFF. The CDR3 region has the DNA TGTGCCAGCAGTTTAGGGGCCGGGACAGGGGACCGTGTCGGGGAGCTGTTTTTT.

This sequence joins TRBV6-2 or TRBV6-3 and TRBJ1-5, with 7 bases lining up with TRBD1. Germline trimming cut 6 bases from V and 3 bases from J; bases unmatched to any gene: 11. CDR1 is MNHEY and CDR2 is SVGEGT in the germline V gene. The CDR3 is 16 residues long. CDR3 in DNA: TGTGCCAGCAGCACTAAAATAGGACAGGCCAATCAGCCCCAGCATTTT. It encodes CASSTKIGQANQPQHF.

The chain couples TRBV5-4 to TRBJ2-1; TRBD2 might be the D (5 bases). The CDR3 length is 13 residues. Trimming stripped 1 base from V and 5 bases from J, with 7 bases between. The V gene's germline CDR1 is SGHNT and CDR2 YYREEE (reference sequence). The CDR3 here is CASSLTRDNEQFF. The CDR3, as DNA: TGTGCCAGCAGCTTGACGCGGGACAATGAGCAGTTCTTC.

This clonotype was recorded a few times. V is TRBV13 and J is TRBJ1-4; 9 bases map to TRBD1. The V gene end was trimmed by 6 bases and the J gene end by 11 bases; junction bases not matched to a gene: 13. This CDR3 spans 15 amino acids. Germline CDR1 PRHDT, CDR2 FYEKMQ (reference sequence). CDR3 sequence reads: CASSPPGQGTSKLFF. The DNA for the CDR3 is TGTGCCAGCAGTCCCCCGGGACAGGGAACGTCCAAACTGTTTTTT.

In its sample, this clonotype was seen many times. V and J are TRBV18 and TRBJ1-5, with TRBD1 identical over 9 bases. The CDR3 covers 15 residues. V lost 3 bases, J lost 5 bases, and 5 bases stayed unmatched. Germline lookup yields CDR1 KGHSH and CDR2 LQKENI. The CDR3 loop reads CASSPNTGGDQPQHF. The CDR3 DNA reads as TGTGCCAGCTCACCGAATACAGGGGGCGATCAGCCCCAGCATTTT.

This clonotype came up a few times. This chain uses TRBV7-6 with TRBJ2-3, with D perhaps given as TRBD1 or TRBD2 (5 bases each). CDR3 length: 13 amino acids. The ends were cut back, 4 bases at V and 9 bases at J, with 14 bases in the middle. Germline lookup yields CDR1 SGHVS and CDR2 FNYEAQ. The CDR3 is CASSSGTVGTQYF. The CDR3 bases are TGTGCCAGCAGCTCCGGGACGGTTGGGACGCAGTATTTT.

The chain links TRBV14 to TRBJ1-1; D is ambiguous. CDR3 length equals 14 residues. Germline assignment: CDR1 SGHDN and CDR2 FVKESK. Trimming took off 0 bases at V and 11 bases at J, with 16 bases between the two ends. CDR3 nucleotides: TGTGCCAGCAGCCAAGATTTTAATCCGATTCCGGCTTTCTTT. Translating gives CASSQDFNPIPAFF. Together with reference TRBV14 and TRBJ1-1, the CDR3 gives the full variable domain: EAGVTQFPSHSVIEKGQTVTLRCDPISGHDNLYWYRRVMGKEIKFLLHFVKESKQDESGMPNNRFLAERTGGTYSTLKVQPAELEDSGVYFCASSQDFNPIPAFFGQGTRLTVV.

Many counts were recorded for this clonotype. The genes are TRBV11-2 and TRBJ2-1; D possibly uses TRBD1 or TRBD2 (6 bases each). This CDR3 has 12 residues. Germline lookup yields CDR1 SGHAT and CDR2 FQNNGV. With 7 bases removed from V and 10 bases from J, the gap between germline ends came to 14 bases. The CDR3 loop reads CASTWRGAEQFF. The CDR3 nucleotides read TGTGCCAGCACCTGGAGGGGGGCGGAGCAGTTCTTC.

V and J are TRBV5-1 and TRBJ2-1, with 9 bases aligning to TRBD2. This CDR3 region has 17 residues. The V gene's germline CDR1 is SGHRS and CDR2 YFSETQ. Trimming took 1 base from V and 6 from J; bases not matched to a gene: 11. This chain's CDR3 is CASSLSGSGRGVNEQFF. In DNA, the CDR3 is TGCGCCAGCAGCTTGTCTGGTAGCGGGAGAGGCGTCAATGAGCAGTTCTTC.

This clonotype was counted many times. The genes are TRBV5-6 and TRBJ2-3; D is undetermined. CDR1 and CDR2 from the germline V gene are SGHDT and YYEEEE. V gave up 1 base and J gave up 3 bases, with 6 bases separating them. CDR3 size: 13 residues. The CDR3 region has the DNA TGTGCCAGCAGCTTGACTTTGACAGATACGCAGTATTTT. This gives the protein CASSLTLTDTQYF.